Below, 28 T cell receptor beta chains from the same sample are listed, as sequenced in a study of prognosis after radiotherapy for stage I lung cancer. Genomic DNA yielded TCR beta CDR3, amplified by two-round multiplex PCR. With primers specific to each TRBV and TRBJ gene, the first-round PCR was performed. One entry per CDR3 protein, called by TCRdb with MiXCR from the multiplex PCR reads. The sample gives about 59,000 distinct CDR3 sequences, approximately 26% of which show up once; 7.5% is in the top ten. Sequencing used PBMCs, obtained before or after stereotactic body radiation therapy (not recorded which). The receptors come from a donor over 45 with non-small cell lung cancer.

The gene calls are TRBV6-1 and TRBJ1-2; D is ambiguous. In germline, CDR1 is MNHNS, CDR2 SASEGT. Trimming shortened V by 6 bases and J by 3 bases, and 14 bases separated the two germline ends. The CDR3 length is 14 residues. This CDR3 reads CASSGQCRDYGYTF. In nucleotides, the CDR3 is TGTGCCAGCAGCGGGCAGTGTAGGGACTATGGCTACACCTTC.

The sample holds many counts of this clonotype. The CDR3 nucleotides read TGCAGTGCTCCGGCGGGCAGAAACTATGGCTACACCTTC. Protein product: CSAPAGRNYGYTF. The V call is TRBV20-1, the J call TRBJ1-2; D call uncertain. V lost 5 bases and J lost 2, with 12 bases in between. Germline V gene lookup returns CDR1 DFQATT and CDR2 SNEGSKA (reference sequence). This CDR3 contains 13 residues.

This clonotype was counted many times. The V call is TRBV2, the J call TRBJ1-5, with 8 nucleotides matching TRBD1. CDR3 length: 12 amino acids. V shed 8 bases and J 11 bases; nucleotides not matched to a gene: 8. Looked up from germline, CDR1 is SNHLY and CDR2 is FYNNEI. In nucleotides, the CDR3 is TGTGCCAGCGGGACAGGCGAATCGGCCCAGCATTTT. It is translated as CASGTGESAQHF.

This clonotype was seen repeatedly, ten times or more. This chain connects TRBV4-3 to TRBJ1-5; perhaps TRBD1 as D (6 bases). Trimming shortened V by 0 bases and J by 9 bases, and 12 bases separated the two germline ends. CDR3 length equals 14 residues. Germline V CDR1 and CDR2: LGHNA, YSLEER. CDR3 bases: TGCGCCAGCAGCCAAGATTCCCAGGGGACGCCCCAGCATTTT. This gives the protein CASSQDSQGTPQHF.

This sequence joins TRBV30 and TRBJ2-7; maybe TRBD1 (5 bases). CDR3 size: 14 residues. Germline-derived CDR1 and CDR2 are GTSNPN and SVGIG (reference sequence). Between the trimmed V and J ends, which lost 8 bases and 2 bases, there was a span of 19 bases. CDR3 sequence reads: CAGNRSPRAYEQYF. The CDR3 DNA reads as TGTGCCGGCAACAGGAGCCCACGGGCCTACGAGCAGTACTTC.

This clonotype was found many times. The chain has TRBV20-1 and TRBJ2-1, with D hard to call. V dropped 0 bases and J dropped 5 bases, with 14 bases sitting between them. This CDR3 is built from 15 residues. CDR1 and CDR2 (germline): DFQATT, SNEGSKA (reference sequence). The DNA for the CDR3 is TGCAGTGCTAGAGATCTATTGGGAACGCACAATGAGCAGTTCTTC. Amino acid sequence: CSARDLLGTHNEQFF.

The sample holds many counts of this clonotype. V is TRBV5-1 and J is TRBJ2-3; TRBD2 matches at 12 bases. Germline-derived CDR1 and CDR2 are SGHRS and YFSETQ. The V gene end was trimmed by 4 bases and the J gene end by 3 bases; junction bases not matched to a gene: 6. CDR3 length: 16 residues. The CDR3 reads CASSLTTSGGTDTQYF. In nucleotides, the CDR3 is TGCGCCAGCAGCCTTACGACTAGCGGGGGTACAGATACGCAGTATTTT.

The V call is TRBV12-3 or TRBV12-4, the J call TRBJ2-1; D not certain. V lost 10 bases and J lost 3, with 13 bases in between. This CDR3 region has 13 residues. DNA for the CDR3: TGTGCCACCCAAGGGATGGACTACAATGAGCAGTTCTTC. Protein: CATQGMDYNEQFF.

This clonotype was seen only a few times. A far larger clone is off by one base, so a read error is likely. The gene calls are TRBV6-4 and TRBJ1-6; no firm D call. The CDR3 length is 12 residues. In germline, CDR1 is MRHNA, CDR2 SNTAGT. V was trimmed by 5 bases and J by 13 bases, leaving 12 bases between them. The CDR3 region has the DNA TGTGCCAGCAGTCCAACCACGGGCCCCCTCCACTTT. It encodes CASSPTTGPLHF.

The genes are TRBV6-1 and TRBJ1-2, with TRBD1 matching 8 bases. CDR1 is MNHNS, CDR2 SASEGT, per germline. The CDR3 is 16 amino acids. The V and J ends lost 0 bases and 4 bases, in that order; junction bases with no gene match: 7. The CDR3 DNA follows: TGTGCCAGCAGTGAAGCCCCGACAGGGGCTCGCTATGGCTACACCTTC. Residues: CASSEAPTGARYGYTF.

CDR3 in amino acids: CASSSFTGTRYSNQPQHF. The CDR3 bases are TGTGCCAGCAGTTCTTTTACAGGGACGAGGTATAGCAATCAGCCCCAGCATTTT. The chain carries TRBV6-9 and TRBJ1-5; TRBD1 might be the D (6 bases). CDR1 is MNHGY and CDR2 is SVAAGI in the germline V gene. V was shortened by 4 bases and J by 0 bases, with 19 bases between the two germline ends. The CDR3 has 18 residues.

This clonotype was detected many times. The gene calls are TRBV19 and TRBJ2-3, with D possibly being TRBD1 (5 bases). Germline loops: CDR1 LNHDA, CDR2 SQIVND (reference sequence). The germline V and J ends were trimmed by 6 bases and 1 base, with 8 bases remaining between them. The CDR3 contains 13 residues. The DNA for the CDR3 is TGTGCCAGTAGGGACAAGGGCACAGATACGCAGTATTTT. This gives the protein CASRDKGTDTQYF.

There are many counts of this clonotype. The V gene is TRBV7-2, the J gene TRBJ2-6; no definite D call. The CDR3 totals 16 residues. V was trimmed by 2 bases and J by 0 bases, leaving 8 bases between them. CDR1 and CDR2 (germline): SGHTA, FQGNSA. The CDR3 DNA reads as TGTGCCAGCAGCTTACGGATCTCCTCTGGGGCCAACGTCCTGACTTTC. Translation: CASSLRISSGANVLTF.

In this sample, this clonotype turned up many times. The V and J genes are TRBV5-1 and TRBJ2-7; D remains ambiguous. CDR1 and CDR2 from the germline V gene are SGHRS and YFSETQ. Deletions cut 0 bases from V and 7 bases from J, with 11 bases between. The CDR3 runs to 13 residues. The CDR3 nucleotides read TGCGCCAGCAGCTTGGATAGGTCACGGGAGCAGTACTTC. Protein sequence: CASSLDRSREQYF.

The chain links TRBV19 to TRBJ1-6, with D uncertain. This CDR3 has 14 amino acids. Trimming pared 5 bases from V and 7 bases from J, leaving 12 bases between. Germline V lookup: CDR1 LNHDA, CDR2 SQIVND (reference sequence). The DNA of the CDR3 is TGTGCCAGTAGTGCAAAGCCCGGGAATTCACCCCTCCACTTT. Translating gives CASSAKPGNSPLHF.

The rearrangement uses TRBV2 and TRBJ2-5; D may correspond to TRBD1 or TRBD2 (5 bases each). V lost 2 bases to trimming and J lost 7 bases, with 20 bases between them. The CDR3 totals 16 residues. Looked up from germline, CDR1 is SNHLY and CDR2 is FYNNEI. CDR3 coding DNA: TGTGCCAGCAGTGAACTCCGGAGCGCTCCTGGGGGGACCCAGTACTTC. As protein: CASSELRSAPGGTQYF.

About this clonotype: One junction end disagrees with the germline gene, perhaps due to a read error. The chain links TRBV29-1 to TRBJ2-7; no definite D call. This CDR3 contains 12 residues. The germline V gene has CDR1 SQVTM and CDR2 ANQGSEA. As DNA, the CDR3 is TGCAGAGTTGGGTTTTCTCCGTACGAGCAGTACTTC. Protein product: CRVGFSPYEQYF.

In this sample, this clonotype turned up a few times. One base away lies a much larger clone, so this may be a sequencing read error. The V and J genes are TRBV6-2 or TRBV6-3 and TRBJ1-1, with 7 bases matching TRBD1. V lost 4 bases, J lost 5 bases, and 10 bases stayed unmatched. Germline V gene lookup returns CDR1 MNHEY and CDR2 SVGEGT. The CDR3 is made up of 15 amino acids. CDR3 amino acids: CASSSLQGGVTEAFF. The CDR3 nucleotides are TGTGCCAGCAGTTCCCTCCAGGGGGGGGTGACTGAAGCTTTCTTT.

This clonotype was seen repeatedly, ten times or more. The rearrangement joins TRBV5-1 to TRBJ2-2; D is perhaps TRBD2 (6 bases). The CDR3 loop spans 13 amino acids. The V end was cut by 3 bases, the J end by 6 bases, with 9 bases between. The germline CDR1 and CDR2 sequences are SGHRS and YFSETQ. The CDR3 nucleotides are TGCGCCAGCAGCTGGAGGGAGGCCGGGGAGCTGTTTTTT. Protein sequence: CASSWREAGELFF.

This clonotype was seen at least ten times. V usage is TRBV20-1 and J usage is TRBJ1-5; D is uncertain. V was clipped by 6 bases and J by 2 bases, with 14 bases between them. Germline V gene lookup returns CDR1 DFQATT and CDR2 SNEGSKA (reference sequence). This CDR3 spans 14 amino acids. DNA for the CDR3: TGCAGTGCCCCAAGCGGAGGGCGCAATCAGCCCCAGCATTTT. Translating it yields CSAPSGGRNQPQHF.

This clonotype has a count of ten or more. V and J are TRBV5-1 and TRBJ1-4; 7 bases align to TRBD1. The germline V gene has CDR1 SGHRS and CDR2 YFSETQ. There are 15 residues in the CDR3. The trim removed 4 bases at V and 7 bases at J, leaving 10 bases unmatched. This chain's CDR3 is CASSGIGGGSEKLFF. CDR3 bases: TGCGCCAGCAGCGGAATAGGGGGCGGGAGTGAAAAACTGTTTTTT. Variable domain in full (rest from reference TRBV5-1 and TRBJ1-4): KAGVTQTPRYLIKTRGQQVTLSCSPISGHRSVSWYQQTPGQGLQFLFEYFSETQRNKGNFPGRFSGRQFSNSRSEMNVSTLELGDSALYLCASSGIGGGSEKLFFGSGTQLSVL.

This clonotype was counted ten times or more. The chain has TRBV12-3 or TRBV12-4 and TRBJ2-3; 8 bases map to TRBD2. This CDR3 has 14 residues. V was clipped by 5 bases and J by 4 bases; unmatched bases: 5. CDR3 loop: CASSPGLAPDTQYF. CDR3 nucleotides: TGTGCCAGCAGTCCCGGACTAGCCCCAGATACGCAGTATTTT.

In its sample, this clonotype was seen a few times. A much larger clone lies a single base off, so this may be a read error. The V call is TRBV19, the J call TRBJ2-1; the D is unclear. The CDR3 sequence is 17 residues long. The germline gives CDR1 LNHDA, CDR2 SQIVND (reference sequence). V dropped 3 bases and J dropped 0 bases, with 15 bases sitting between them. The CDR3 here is CASSIRLDGSSYNEQFF. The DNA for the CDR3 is TGTGCCAGTAGTATTCGGCTGGACGGTAGCTCCTACAATGAGCAGTTCTTC. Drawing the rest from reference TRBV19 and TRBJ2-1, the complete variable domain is DGGITQSPKYLFRKEGQNVTLSCEQNLNHDAMYWYRQDPGQGLRLIYYSQIVNDFQKGDIAEGYSVSREKKESFPLTVTSAQKNPTAFYLCASSIRLDGSSYNEQFFGPGTRLTVL.

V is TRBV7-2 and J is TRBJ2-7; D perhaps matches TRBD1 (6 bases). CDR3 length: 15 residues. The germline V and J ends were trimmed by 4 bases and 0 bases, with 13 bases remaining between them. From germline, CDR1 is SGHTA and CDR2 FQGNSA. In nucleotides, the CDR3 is TGTGCCAGCAGCTCCCGTGGGGGCCTCTCCTACGAGCAGTACTTC. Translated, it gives CASSSRGGLSYEQYF.

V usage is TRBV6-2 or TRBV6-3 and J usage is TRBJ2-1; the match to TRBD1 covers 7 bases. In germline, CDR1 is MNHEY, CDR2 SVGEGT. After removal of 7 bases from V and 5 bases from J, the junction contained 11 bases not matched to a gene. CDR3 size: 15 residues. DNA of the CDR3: TGTGCCAGCATCCTCAGGGGGATGGAAAACAATGAGCAGTTCTTC. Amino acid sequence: CASILRGMENNEQFF.

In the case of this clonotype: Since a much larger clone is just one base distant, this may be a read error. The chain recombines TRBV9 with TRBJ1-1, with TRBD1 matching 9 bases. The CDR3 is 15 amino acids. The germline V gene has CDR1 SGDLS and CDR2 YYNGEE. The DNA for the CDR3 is TGTGCCAGCAGCGTAGCTCGGACAGGGGACACTGAATCTTTCTTT. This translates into CASSVARTGDTESFF. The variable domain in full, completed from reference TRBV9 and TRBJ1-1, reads DSGVTQTPKHLITATGQRVTLRCSPRSGDLSVYWYQQSLDQGLQFLIQYYNGEERAKGNILERFSAQQFPDLHSELNLSSLELGDSALYFCASSVARTGDTESFFGQGTRLTVV.

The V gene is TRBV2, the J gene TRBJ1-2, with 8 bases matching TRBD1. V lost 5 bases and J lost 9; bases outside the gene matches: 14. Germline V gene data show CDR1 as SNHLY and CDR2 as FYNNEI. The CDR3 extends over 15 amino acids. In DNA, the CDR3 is TGTGCCAGCAGTTACAGGGGGTCCTCTAACTACTGCTACACCTTC. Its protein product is CASSYRGSSNYCYTF.

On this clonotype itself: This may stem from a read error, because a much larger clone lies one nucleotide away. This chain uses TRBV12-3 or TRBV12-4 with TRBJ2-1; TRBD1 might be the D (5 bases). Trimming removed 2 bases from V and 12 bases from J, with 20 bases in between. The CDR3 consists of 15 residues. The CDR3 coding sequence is TGTGCCAGCAGTTTAAGGCAGGGTGTAAACTATGGGCAGTTCTTC. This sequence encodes CASSLRQGVNYGQFF.